A selection of T cell receptor beta chains follows, all from one sample in a study of Graves' ophthalmopathy and Graves' hyperthyroidism. TCRdb passed the multiplex PCR reads through MiXCR, listing each CDR3 protein once. The table includes approximately 210,000 distinct CDR3 sequences, 20% to 25% detected once. Sequencing was done on a sample of peripheral blood. These receptors came from a woman aged 45-65 years with Graves' ophthalmopathy. CDR3s include the opening cysteine and the closing phenylalanine or tryptophan. The D gene is left open where the match is weak.

V gene: TRBV2
D gene: .
J gene: TRBJ1-2
CDR3 protein: CASSSGTEYGYTF

V gene: TRBV20-1
D gene: .
J gene: TRBJ2-5
CDR3 protein: CSARVPGRGETQYF

V gene: TRBV28
D gene: .
J gene: TRBJ1-2
CDR3 protein: CASRPGGARGYTF

V gene: TRBV9
D gene: TRBD2
J gene: TRBJ2-5
CDR3 protein: CASSVVDSGQETQYF

V gene: TRBV5-1
D gene: .
J gene: TRBJ2-3
CDR3 protein: CASSLDSYTDTQYF

V gene: TRBV29-1
D gene: TRBD1
J gene: TRBJ1-1
CDR3 protein: CSARGQKNTEAFF

V gene: TRBV10-1
D gene: .
J gene: TRBJ2-3
CDR3 protein: CASSESVGETDTQYF

V gene: TRBV6-1
D gene: .
J gene: TRBJ1-2
CDR3 protein: CASSEGSVGYTF

V gene: TRBV6-1
D gene: .
J gene: TRBJ2-6
CDR3 protein: CASSEVPAQGSLTGANVLTF

V gene: TRBV7-9
D gene: .
J gene: TRBJ1-2
CDR3 protein: CASSARGGLYGYTF

V gene: TRBV20-1
D gene: TRBD2
J gene: TRBJ2-7
CDR3 protein: CSASSGGSVYEQYF

V gene: TRBV6-5
D gene: .
J gene: TRBJ1-3
CDR3 protein: CASSYGGVGAGNTIYF

V gene: TRBV7-2
D gene: .
J gene: TRBJ2-5
CDR3 protein: CASSPDRLETQYF

V gene: TRBV6-2/TRBV6-3
D gene: TRBD2
J gene: TRBJ2-7
CDR3 protein: CASSWTSGRAQYEQYF

V gene: TRBV15
D gene: .
J gene: TRBJ1-2
CDR3 protein: CATSRRPAAHGGGYTF

V gene: TRBV5-1
D gene: .
J gene: TRBJ1-5
CDR3 protein: CASSPSGQSNQPQHF

V gene: TRBV6-1
D gene: TRBD1
J gene: TRBJ1-2
CDR3 protein: CASRTGQGRGGYTF

V gene: TRBV11-2
D gene: .
J gene: TRBJ1-2
CDR3 protein: CASSLGGRRNGYTF

V gene: TRBV7-9
D gene: TRBD1
J gene: TRBJ1-1
CDR3 protein: CASSPARGPVTEAFF

V gene: TRBV15
D gene: TRBD1
J gene: TRBJ1-2
CDR3 protein: CATSRMGQVNYGYTF

V gene: TRBV7-9
D gene: TRBD2
J gene: TRBJ2-5
CDR3 protein: CASSQGTSGYQETQYF

V gene: TRBV19
D gene: .
J gene: TRBJ1-1
CDR3 protein: CASSISGARRLNTEAFF

V gene: TRBV2
D gene: .
J gene: TRBJ2-2
CDR3 protein: CASSEEGSGNTGELFF

V gene: TRBV12-3/TRBV12-4
D gene: .
J gene: TRBJ2-7
CDR3 protein: CASRPRGGAYEQYF

V gene: TRBV7-2
D gene: .
J gene: TRBJ2-5
CDR3 protein: CASSSSGQETQYF

V gene: TRBV19
D gene: .
J gene: TRBJ1-2
CDR3 protein: CASSIEGVGSYTF

V gene: TRBV20-1
D gene: TRBD2
J gene: TRBJ2-5
CDR3 protein: CSASSGTESQETQYF

V gene: TRBV13
D gene: .
J gene: TRBJ2-4
CDR3 protein: CASSPPSTLAKNIQYF

V gene: TRBV30
D gene: TRBD1
J gene: TRBJ2-7
CDR3 protein: CAWSPTGGGYEQYF

V gene: TRBV11-2
D gene: TRBD2
J gene: TRBJ2-7
CDR3 protein: CASSSYRGEVGEQYF

V gene: TRBV10-3
D gene: TRBD2
J gene: TRBJ2-5
CDR3 protein: CAISMTSRETQYF

V gene: TRBV10-3
D gene: .
J gene: TRBJ2-7
CDR3 protein: CAISESNGSYEQYF

V gene: TRBV20-1
D gene: TRBD1
J gene: TRBJ1-1
CDR3 protein: CSARKSGGRTEAFF

V gene: TRBV7-8
D gene: .
J gene: TRBJ1-5
CDR3 protein: CASSGPRRQPQHF

V gene: TRBV11-2
D gene: TRBD2
J gene: TRBJ2-5
CDR3 protein: CASSQGLAALNGETQYF